What follows describes a single T cell receptor beta chain. Its cognate antigen is unknown. The sample originates from a study of T cell responses to AZD1222 COVID-19 vaccine. The protocol was immunoSEQ multiplex PCR, while the TCRdb copy is restricted to in-frame clones and leaves out a portion. Seen here are tens of thousands of clones, around 86% observed once, and the top ten hold over 2%. The germline V gene encodes CDR1 LNHNV and CDR2 YYDKDF (reference sequence). The CDR3 consists of 16 residues. Trimming shortened V by 0 bases and J by 4 bases, and 15 bases separated the two germline ends. Study findings and constraints: Rises in breadth and depth of Spike-specific TCRs came after two AZD1222 doses. Along spike, vaccine-associated CD4 TCRs were found throughout, with dominance at 160-218 and 743-854. Close to half of all spike-specific TCRs reportedly target regions of the variants that are unmutated.

The TCR comes from an adult in good health. Source: peripheral blood, taken on day 0 of AZD1222 vaccination. The chain combines TRBV15 with TRBJ1-1; maybe TRBD1 (5 bases). CDR3 DNA sequence: TGTGCCACCAGCAGAGATGAGGGGCAGGTGGCCACTGAAGCTTTCTTT. Its translation: CATSRDEGQVATEAFF.